These 17 T cell receptor beta chains share one sample of origin, sequenced in a study of beta chain features in type 1 diabetes. Investigators reverse transcribed all isolated RNA, so they sequenced expressed TCRB transcripts. Only in-frame clones appear in the TCRdb table, and some are missing; sequencing was by immunoSEQ multiplex PCR. The table has about 25,000 clones, 68% seen once. For these TCRs, the target antigens are not known. Findings of the study overall: People with Type 1 diabetes carried modestly yet significantly shorter TCRB CDR3s in all four CD4+ subsets.

The specimen sequenced was stem cell memory CD4+ T cells from blood. These receptors all stem from a woman aged 40 to 55 with type 1 diabetes.

This clone occurred a few times. The rearrangement joins TRBV30 to TRBJ2-5, with 8 bases aligning to TRBD1. Germline V CDR1 and CDR2: GTSNPN, SVGIG (reference sequence). The CDR3 extends over 12 amino acids. Trimming at V came to 5 bases and at J to 3 bases, leaving 2 bases not matched to a gene. CDR3 sequence: CAWDRGEETQYF. The CDR3 nucleotides are TGTGCCTGGGACAGGGGTGAAGAGACCCAGTACTTC.

This clone has only a few counts. The rearrangement uses TRBV5-4 and TRBJ1-3; 7 bases match TRBD1. The CDR3 is 16 amino acids. The ends lost 4 bases at V and 11 bases at J; junction bases unmatched: 18. Germline V gene sequence: CDR1 SGHNT, CDR2 YYREEE (reference sequence). CDR3 amino acids: CASSQIDRALHAAIYF. The CDR3 DNA reads TGTGCCAGCAGCCAGATCGACAGGGCCCTCCACGCCGCCATATATTTT.

The V call is TRBV11-1, the J call TRBJ1-1; D not certain. Germline CDR1 reads SGHAT; CDR2 reads FQDESV (reference sequence). The CDR3 is 14 residues long. V dropped 1 base and J dropped 1 base, with 7 bases sitting between them. CDR3 residues: CASSLGARNTEAFF. As DNA, the CDR3 is TGTGCCAGCAGCTTAGGAGCACGGAACACTGAAGCTTTCTTT.

V usage is TRBV10-3 and J usage is TRBJ1-3; D gene uncertain. The CDR3 contains 13 residues. V was cut by 7 bases and J by 0 bases, with 7 bases left in between. CDR1 is ENHRY, CDR2 SYGVKD, per germline. CDR3 DNA sequence: TGTGCCATCAAGGAGAGCTCTGGAAACACCATATATTTT. It translates to CAIKESSGNTIYF.

The chain uses TRBV5-1 and TRBJ2-3, with 8 bases matching TRBD2. Per germline, CDR1 SGHRS and CDR2 YFSETQ. The V segment lost 4 bases and the J segment 4 bases; nucleotides outside the gene matches: 5. The CDR3 has 14 residues. CDR3 sequence reads: CASSPRGGADTQYF. CDR3 sequence (DNA): TGCGCCAGCAGCCCACGGGGGGGCGCAGATACGCAGTATTTT.

V is TRBV2 and J is TRBJ1-5; TRBD1 aligns across 10 bases. Germline lookup yields CDR1 SNHLY and CDR2 FYNNEI. The ends lost 6 bases at V and 5 bases at J; junction bases unmatched: 4. The CDR3 totals 14 residues. The CDR3: CASSDRGPDQPQHF. CDR3 bases: TGTGCCAGCAGCGACAGGGGGCCCGATCAGCCCCAGCATTTT. Combining the CDR3 with reference TRBV2 and TRBJ1-5 gives the whole variable domain EPEVTQTPSHQVTQMGQEVILRCVPISNHLYFYWYRQILGQKVEFLVSFYNNEISEKSEIFDDQFSVERPDGSNFTLKIRSTKLEDSAMYFCASSDRGPDQPQHFGDGTRLSIL.

About this clone: Sequence at one end of the junction differs from germline and may be a read error. This chain connects TRBV7-9 to TRBJ1-2, with D maybe TRBD1 (5 bases). This CDR3 region has 13 residues. CDR1 is SEHNR, CDR2 FQNEAQ, per germline (reference sequence). The CDR3 protein is CASSLNQGVRPSF. Here the CDR3 DNA reads TGTGCCAGCAGCTTAAATCAAGGGGTACGACCAAGCTTC.

A remark on this clone: A read error may account for a junction end that differs from germline. This chain links TRBV27 with TRBJ2-3, with unresolved D. The CDR3 runs to 15 residues. Germline lookup yields CDR1 MNHEY and CDR2 SMNVEV (reference sequence). CDR3 protein: CASSSQGLRTDAQYF. The CDR3 coding sequence is TGTGCCAGCAGTTCCCAAGGCCTCCGTACAGATGCGCAGTATTTT.

This sequence joins TRBV19 and TRBJ1-2; 7 bases line up with TRBD1. CDR1 and CDR2 (germline): LNHDA, SQIVND (reference sequence). The CDR3 runs to 16 residues. V was clipped by 6 bases and J by 2 bases; unmatched bases: 12. CDR3 region: CASREGADRKNYGYTF. The CDR3 nucleotides are TGTGCCAGTAGGGAGGGTGCGGACAGGAAGAACTATGGCTACACCTTC.

The V gene is TRBV28, the J gene TRBJ1-4; weak D call: TRBD1 (6 bases). Germline V gene lookup returns CDR1 MDHEN and CDR2 SYDVKM. This CDR3 region has 14 residues. The V end lost 4 bases, the J end lost 7 bases, and 13 bases lay between the germline ends. Here the CDR3 reads CASSSNRVIEKLFF. CDR3 DNA: TGTGCCAGCAGTTCGAACAGGGTAATTGAAAAACTGTTTTTT.

The genes are TRBV27 and TRBJ2-6; TRBD1 matches at 7 bases. CDR3 length equals 19 residues. With 0 bases clipped from V and 0 bases from J, the junction kept 8 bases outside the gene matches. CDR1 is MNHEY and CDR2 is SMNVEV in the germline V gene (reference sequence). DNA for the CDR3: TGTGCCAGCAGTTTATCTACGACAGGGATACTCTCTGGGGCCAACGTCCTGACTTTC. This translates into CASSLSTTGILSGANVLTF. The full variable domain, with the rest looked up from reference TRBV27 and TRBJ2-6, is EAQVTQNPRYLITVTGKKLTVTCSQNMNHEYMSWYRQDPGLGLRQIYYSMNVEVTDKGDVPEGYKVSRKEKRNFPLILESPSPNQTSLYFCASSLSTTGILSGANVLTFGAGSRLTVL.

The chain recombines TRBV5-4 with TRBJ2-3; D might be TRBD1 (5 bases). V lost 2 bases, J lost 4 bases, and 5 bases lay in between. The CDR3 has 12 residues. CDR1 and CDR2 from the germline V gene are SGHNT and YYREEE (reference sequence). CDR3 nucleotides: TGTGCCAGCAGCTTCAGGGCAGATACGCAGTATTTT. Residues: CASSFRADTQYF.

The CDR3 sequence: CASSRLGTGASDEQYF. CDR3 bases: TGTGCCAGCTCACGGTTAGGGACAGGGGCCAGCGACGAGCAGTACTTC. V gene TRBV18 combines with J gene TRBJ2-7, with 10 positions matching TRBD1. The CDR3 sequence is 16 residues long. The V and J ends lost 4 bases and 5 bases, in that order; junction bases with no gene match: 11. CDR1 is KGHSH and CDR2 is LQKENI in the germline V gene.

V usage is TRBV28 and J usage is TRBJ1-5; D is perhaps TRBD1 (6 bases). The CDR3 is 15 amino acids. V shed 6 bases and J shed 0 bases, with 12 bases lying between them. Germline CDR1 is MDHEN and CDR2 is SYDVKM. The CDR3 is CASRSPGASNQPQHF. As DNA, the CDR3 is TGTGCCAGCAGGTCCCCAGGGGCTAGCAATCAGCCCCAGCATTTT. Drawing the rest from reference TRBV28 and TRBJ1-5, the complete variable domain is DVKVTQSSRYLVKRTGEKVFLECVQDMDHENMFWYRQDPGLGLRLIYFSYDVKMKEKGDIPEGYSVSREKKERFSLILESASTNQTSMYLCASRSPGASNQPQHFGDGTRLSIL.

The gene calls are TRBV5-1 and TRBJ1-4; 11 bases are shared with TRBD1. The V segment lost 4 bases and the J segment 7 bases; nucleotides outside the gene matches: 9. CDR3 length: 16 amino acids. CDR1 is SGHRS, CDR2 YFSETQ, per germline. In nucleotides, the CDR3 is TGCGCCAGCAGCCCGGAGGGACAGGGGGATGGTGAAAAACTGTTTTTT. Amino acid sequence: CASSPEGQGDGEKLFF.

This sequence joins TRBV19 and TRBJ2-5, with D perhaps TRBD2 (5 bases). The CDR3 is 16 amino acids. CDR1 and CDR2 from the germline V gene are LNHDA and SQIVND (reference sequence). V lost 1 base and J 4 bases, leaving 16 bases between the germline ends. CDR3 region: CASSIGQALAGETQYF. CDR3 coding DNA: TGTGCCAGTAGTATAGGCCAGGCCTTGGCGGGAGAGACCCAGTACTTC.

This clone was picked up a small number of times. The chain employs TRBV11-2 and TRBJ2-1; tentatively, D is TRBD1 (6 bases). Trimming pared 5 bases from V and 9 bases from J, leaving 17 bases between. The CDR3 is made up of 14 amino acids. In germline, CDR1 is SGHAT, CDR2 FQNNGV. The CDR3 DNA reads as TGTGCCAGCAGCGACATCAAAACAGGGTTTGAGCAGTTCTTC. Protein sequence: CASSDIKTGFEQFF.